This TCR beta chain was documented in a study of OX40 agonist ivuxolimab in advanced cancers. Across the whole study: An anti-OX40 (CD134) antibody with agonistic activity, ivuxolimab, was administered to patients. The study reported partial responses in three patients: one hepatocellular carcinoma, two cutaneous melanoma.

Between the trimmed V and J ends, which lost 2 bases and 0 bases, there was a span of 7 bases. Germline V gene sequence: CDR1 LNHDA, CDR2 SQIVND (reference sequence). The CDR3 loop spans 14 amino acids. Sequencing used immunoSEQ multiplex PCR; TCRdb keeps in-frame clones, though not all of them. This sample has approximately 38,000 clones, with around 83% found just once. Autoimmune disease history or systemic immunosuppression led to patients being barred. For this clone: Its specificity is unknown. Other DNA sequences from this sample encode an identical CDR3 as well.

Study-level results: Clones of CD4+ and CD8+ blood T cells grew by week 6 at doses of 0.1 to 3.0 mg/kg.

The origin of this receptor is an adult with an advanced solid tumor such as melanoma, head and neck, liver or kidney cancer. The sample was CD4+ or CD8+ T cells sorted from blood, taken in a trial of the OX40 agonist ivuxolimab. The rearrangement joins TRBV19 to TRBJ1-1; D is unresolved. The CDR3 sequence is CASSITAMNTEAFF. The DNA of the CDR3 is TGTGCCAGTAGTATAACAGCCATGAACACTGAAGCTTTCTTT.